This TCR beta chain was identified in a study of blood T cell repertoires in COVID-19. In the study overall: Both acute and convalescent COVID-19 samples were obtained from the United States, Italy and Spain.

The repertoire was sequenced with immunoSEQ multiplex PCR; TCRdb's copy has only in-frame clones and lacks some. Of 300,000 to 350,000 clones listed, around 90% are singletons. V lost 5 bases to trimming and J lost 5 bases; unmatched junction nucleotides: 5. CDR3 size: 15 residues. The germline V gene has CDR1 SGHTA and CDR2 FQGTGA. The J gene is TRBJ2-3, the V gene TRBV7-3; 12 bases map to TRBD2. The TCR sequence derives from a woman in her 30s with COVID-19, enrolled during active disease. Sequencing was carried out using peripheral blood. The CDR3 is CASSLAGGPIDTQYF. The CDR3 DNA reads as TGTGCCAGCAGCCTAGCGGGAGGGCCAATAGATACGCAGTATTTT.